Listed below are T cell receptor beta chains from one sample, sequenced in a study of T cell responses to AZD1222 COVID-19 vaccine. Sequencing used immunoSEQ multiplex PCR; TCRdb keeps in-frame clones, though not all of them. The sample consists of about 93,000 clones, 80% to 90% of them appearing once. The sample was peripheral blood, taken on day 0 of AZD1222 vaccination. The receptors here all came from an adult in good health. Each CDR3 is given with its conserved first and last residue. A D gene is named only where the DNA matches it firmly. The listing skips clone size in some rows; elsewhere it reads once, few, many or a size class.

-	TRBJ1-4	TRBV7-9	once	TGTGCCAGCAGCTTACCGGTGAATGAAAAACTGTTTTTT	CASSLPVNEKLFF
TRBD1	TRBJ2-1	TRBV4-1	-	TGCGCCAGCAGCCAGGCGACAGGGTATAGGTCCTACAATGAGCAGTTCTTC	CASSQATGYRSYNEQFF
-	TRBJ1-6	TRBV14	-	TGTGCCAGCAGCCAAGATCCACAGGGTTTTTCACCCCTCCACTTT	CASSQDPQGFSPLHF
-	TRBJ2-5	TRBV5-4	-	TGTGCCAGCAGCCTTAAGACAGTCACCAGGGAGACCCAGTACTTC	CASSLKTVTRETQYF
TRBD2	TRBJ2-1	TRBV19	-	TGTGCCAGTAGTAGTGGACTAGTCTGGGAGCAGTTCTTC	CASSSGLVWEQFF
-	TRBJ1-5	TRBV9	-	TGTGCCAGCAGCACGGACAGCAACAATCAGCCCCAGCATTTT	CASSTDSNNQPQHF
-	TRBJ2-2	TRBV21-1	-	TGTGCCAGCAGCACGGGGAGCACCACCGGGGAGCTGTTTTTT	CASSTGSTTGELFF
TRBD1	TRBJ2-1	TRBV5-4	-	TGTGCCAGCAGAACAGGGGGGAACTACAATGAGCAGTTCTTC	CASRTGGNYNEQFF
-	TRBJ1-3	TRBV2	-	TGTGCCAGCAGTATCGGACTCTTCAGGGTGTCAGGAAACACCATATATTTT	CASSIGLFRVSGNTIYF
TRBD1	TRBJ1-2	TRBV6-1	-	TGTGCCAGCAGTGAATCCCCGGACAGGGAGTCTGGCTACACCTTC	CASSESPDRESGYTF
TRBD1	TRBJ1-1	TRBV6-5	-	TGTGCCAGCCGAGGACAGGGGGCCGGTGACACTGAAGCTTTCTTT	CASRGQGAGDTEAFF
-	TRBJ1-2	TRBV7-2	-	TGTGCCAGCAGCTTAGCTGGGCCTAACTATGGCTACACCTTC	CASSLAGPNYGYTF
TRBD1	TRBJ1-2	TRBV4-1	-	TGCGCCAGCAGCCAAGATAGATCGACAGGGTGGAACTATGGCTACACCTTC	CASSQDRSTGWNYGYTF
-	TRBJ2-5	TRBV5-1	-	TGCGCCAGCAGCTTGACGGTAGAGACCCAGTACTTC	CASSLTVETQYF
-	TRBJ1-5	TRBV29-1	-	TGCAGCGTTGGGGAGAATAGCAATCAGCCCCAGCATTTT	CSVGENSNQPQHF
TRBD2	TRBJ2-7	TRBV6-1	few	TGTGCCAGCAGTGAAGCGGGGACTAGCGGGGTCTACGAGCAGTACTTC	CASSEAGTSGVYEQYF
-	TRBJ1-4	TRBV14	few	TGTGCCAGCAGCCAAATGGGTACAACTAATGAAAAACTGTTTTTT	CASSQMGTTNEKLFF
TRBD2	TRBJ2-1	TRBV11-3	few	TGTGCCAGCAGCTTATCTGTAGCGGGAGCTGGTAATGAGCAGTTCTTC	CASSLSVAGAGNEQFF
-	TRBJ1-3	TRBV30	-	TGTGCCGAGAAGGGTAGGAACTCTGGAAACACCATATATTTT	CAEKGRNSGNTIYF
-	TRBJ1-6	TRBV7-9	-	TGTGCCAGCAGCTTAAATAATTCACCCCTCCACTTT	CASSLNNSPLHF
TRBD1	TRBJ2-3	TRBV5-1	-	TGCGCCAGCAGCTTGAGTCCGAGACAGGGAGCAGATACGCAGTATTTT	CASSLSPRQGADTQYF
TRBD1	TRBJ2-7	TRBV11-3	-	TGTGCCAGCAGCCTACGACAGGGGACCCCTCTCGAGCAGTACTTC	CASSLRQGTPLEQYF
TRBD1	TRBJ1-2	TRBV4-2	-	TGTGCCAGCAGCCAAGAACGACAGGGAACGGCTAGCTATGGCTACACCTTC	CASSQERQGTASYGYTF
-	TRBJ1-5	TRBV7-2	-	TGTGCCAGCAGCTTAGGGGGCTCGGGGACCCAGCCCCAGCATTTT	CASSLGGSGTQPQHF